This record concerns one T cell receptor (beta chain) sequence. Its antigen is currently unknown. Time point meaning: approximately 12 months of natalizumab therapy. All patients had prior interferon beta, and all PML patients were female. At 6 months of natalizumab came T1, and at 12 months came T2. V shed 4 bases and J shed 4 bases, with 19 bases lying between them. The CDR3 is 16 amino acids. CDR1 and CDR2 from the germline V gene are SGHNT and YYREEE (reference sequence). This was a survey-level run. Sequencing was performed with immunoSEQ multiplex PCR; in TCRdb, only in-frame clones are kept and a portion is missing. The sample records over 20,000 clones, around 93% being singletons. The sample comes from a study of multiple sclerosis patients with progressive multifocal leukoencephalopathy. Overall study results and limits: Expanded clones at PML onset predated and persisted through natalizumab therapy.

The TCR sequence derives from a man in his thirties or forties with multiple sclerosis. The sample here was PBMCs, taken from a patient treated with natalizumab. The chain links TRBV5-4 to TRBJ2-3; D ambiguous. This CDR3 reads CASSPRAGRWSDTQYF. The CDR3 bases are TGTGCCAGCAGCCCTAGGGCTGGCAGGTGGTCAGATACGCAGTATTTT.